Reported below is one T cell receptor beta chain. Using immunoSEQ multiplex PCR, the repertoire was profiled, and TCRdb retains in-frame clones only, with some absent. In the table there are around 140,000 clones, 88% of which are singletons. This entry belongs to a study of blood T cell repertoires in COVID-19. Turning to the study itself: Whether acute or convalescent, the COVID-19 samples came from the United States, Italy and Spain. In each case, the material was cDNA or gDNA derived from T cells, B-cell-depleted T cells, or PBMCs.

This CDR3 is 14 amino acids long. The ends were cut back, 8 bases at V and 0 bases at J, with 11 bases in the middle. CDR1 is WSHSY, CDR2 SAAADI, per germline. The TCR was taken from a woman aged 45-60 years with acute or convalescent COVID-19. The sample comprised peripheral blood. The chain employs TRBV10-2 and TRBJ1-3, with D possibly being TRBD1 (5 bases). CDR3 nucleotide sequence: TGCGCCAGCGGGAAGACAGTCTCTGGAAACACCATATATTTT. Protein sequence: CASGKTVSGNTIYF.